The entry below gives a single T cell receptor (beta chain) sequence along with its context. TCRdb re-derived calls from the RT-PCR reads in MiXCR, one entry per CDR3 protein. The sample records 900,000 to 1,000,000 distinct CDR3 sequences, roughly 18% being singletons. The CDR3 totals 16 residues. With V trimmed by 3 bases and J by 5 bases, 10 bases remained unmatched. Germline loops: CDR1 SGHVS, CDR2 FNYEAQ. This record comes from a study of patients and donors after allogeneic stem cell transplantation. The sample comprised blood, either unsorted or a sorted T cell fraction (not recorded which). The V and J genes are TRBV7-6 and TRBJ2-7; 10 bases agree with TRBD2. This TCR came from a human donor who was either an allogeneic HSCT recipient or a stem cell or donor lymphocyte infusion donor (not recorded which). It is not recorded whose cells these are; they may come from a transplant donor. CDR3 region: CASSFGRSGGGDEQYF. The DNA of the CDR3 is TGTGCCAGCAGCTTCGGGCGCAGCGGGGGGGGTGACGAGCAGTACTTC.